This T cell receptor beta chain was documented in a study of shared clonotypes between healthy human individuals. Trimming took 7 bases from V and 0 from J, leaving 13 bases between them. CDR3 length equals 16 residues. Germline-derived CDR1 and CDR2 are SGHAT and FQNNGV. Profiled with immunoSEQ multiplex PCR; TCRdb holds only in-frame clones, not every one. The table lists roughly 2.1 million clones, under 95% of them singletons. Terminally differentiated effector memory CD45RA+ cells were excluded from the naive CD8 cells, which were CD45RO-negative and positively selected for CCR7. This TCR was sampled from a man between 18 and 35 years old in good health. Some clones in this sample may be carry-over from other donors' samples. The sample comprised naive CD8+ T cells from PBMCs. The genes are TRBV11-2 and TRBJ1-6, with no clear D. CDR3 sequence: CASKLLGSSYNSPLHF. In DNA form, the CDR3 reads TGTGCCAGCAAGCTCCTAGGAAGCTCCTATAATTCACCCCTCCACTTT.